The 6 T cell receptor beta chains presented below share a single source sample, sequenced in a study of blood T cell repertoires in COVID-19. Assay: immunoSEQ multiplex PCR; the TCRdb copy retains only in-frame clones and omits some. The profile shows around 200,000 clones, about 90% of them singletons. Sequenced material: peripheral blood. The receptors shown here come from a man in his forties or fifties with active or convalescent COVID-19.

The V call is TRBV19, the J call TRBJ1-2; TRBD1 might be the D (6 bases). The CDR3 runs to 14 residues. Trimming took 7 bases from V and 0 from J, leaving 12 bases between them. Germline V gives CDR1 LNHDA, CDR2 SQIVND (reference sequence). The CDR3 DNA sequence: TGTGCCAGTACCCAACAGGGAACTAACTATGGCTACACCTTC. It specifies CASTQQGTNYGYTF.

CDR3 amino acids: CASSRGGSGANVLTF. The CDR3 DNA reads as TGTGCCAGCAGCCGGGGGGGCTCTGGGGCCAACGTCCTGACTTTC. The V and J genes are TRBV5-4 and TRBJ2-6, with 8 bases that match TRBD2. Germline V gives CDR1 SGHNT, CDR2 YYREEE (reference sequence). This CDR3 is built from 15 residues. The V gene end was trimmed by 4 bases and the J gene end by 0 bases; junction bases not matched to a gene: 0.

V and J are TRBV27 and TRBJ2-1; 11 bases agree with TRBD2. This CDR3 region has 15 residues. Germline CDR1 is MNHEY and CDR2 is SMNVEV (reference sequence). V dropped 2 bases and J dropped 9; count of bases not matched to a gene: 6. The CDR3 DNA is TGTGCCAGCAGTTTACAGACTAGCGGGATGATTGAGCAGTTCTTC. Protein product: CASSLQTSGMIEQFF.

This clone was found a few times. V is TRBV11-3 and J is TRBJ2-2, with 7 bases identical to TRBD1. CDR1 and CDR2 from the germline V gene are SGHNT and YENEEA. The trim removed 5 bases at V and 3 bases at J, leaving 9 bases unmatched. This CDR3 comprises 16 residues. CDR3 in DNA: TGTGCCAGCAGCCCCGGACAGGACAGGCACACCGGGGAGCTGTTTTTT. Protein: CASSPGQDRHTGELFF.

This chain connects TRBV10-3 to TRBJ2-1; TRBD2 aligns across 7 bases. Unmatched junction bases numbered 2, after V lost 5 bases and J lost 4 bases. Germline CDR1 and CDR2: ENHRY and SYGVKD. This CDR3 spans 13 amino acids. This CDR3 is CAISPSGYNEQFF. The CDR3 bases are TGTGCCATCAGTCCTAGCGGTTACAATGAGCAGTTCTTC.

The V gene is TRBV5-6, the J gene TRBJ1-2; D is unresolved. V dropped 0 bases and J dropped 8 bases, with 11 bases sitting between them. Germline V gives CDR1 SGHDT, CDR2 YYEEEE. This CDR3 comprises 13 residues. The CDR3 here is CASSLGTIEGYTF. DNA for the CDR3: TGTGCCAGCAGCTTGGGAACTATTGAGGGCTACACCTTC.